The entry below describes one T cell receptor beta chain. This specimen comes from a study of blood T cell repertoires in COVID-19. Individuals drawn from around 25 US areas were roughly 18 to 95 years old. Cohort placement rested on clinical history that participants reported themselves. Original processing methods: Amplification from reference gene primers served as the basis for estimated nucleated cell counts. TCRdb's copy holds only in-frame clones and misses some; the assay was immunoSEQ multiplex PCR. V and J calls and clone size come straight from that table; D and trimming were deduced from the DNA. The sample has roughly 160,000 clones, roughly 78% seen once. V trimming: 9 bases; J trimming: 4 bases; junction bases outside the gene matches: 9. The CDR3 totals 14 residues. CDR1 and CDR2 (germline): KGHDR, SFDVKD.

The rearrangement joins TRBV24-1 to TRBJ2-3, with 7 positions matching TRBD2. The source is a woman in her 70s in a cohort exposed to, infected with or recovered from COVID-19 (not recorded which). Specimen: PBMCs or T cells enriched from blood (not recorded which). This chain's CDR3 is CATAPGGGADTQYF. The CDR3 DNA is TGTGCCACCGCGCCGGGAGGTGGTGCAGATACGCAGTATTTT.